Below, 25 T cell receptor beta chains from the same sample are listed, as sequenced in a study of T cell changes during pregnancy in multiple sclerosis. Sequenced by immunoSEQ multiplex PCR; TCRdb stores in-frame clones only, minus some. The sample has about 83,000 clones; roughly nine tenths are singletons. Sequencing was performed on PBMCs, taken in the first trimester of pregnancy. These receptors came from a female donor in good health, serving as a control in a pregnancy study. Some clones in this sample may be carry-over from other donors' samples.

This sequence joins TRBV5-1 and TRBJ2-5; 8 bases match TRBD2. Germline V gives CDR1 SGHRS, CDR2 YFSETQ. The CDR3 spans 15 residues. J lost 5 bases, V lost 2 bases, and 8 bases had no gene match. CDR3 region: CASSLAAGAFETQYF. Here the CDR3 DNA reads TGCGCCAGCAGCTTAGCAGCGGGGGCTTTCGAGACCCAGTACTTC.

The chain recombines TRBV5-4 with TRBJ2-3; possible D gene TRBD2, 5 bases. Trimming cost V 4 bases and J 2 bases, with 14 bases left between them. The CDR3 is 15 residues long. The V gene's germline CDR1 is SGHNT and CDR2 YYREEE (reference sequence). The CDR3 nucleotides are TGTGCCAGCAGCGGTGGCCCGGGATTCACAGATACGCAGTATTTT. It encodes CASSGGPGFTDTQYF.

The chain combines TRBV5-1 with TRBJ2-5; 10 bases line up with TRBD1. The CDR3 length is 15 residues. The germline CDR1 and CDR2 sequences are SGHRS and YFSETQ. With 5 bases clipped from V and 4 bases from J, the junction kept 8 bases outside the gene matches. The CDR3 DNA is TGCGCCAGCAGTGTGTGGGGACAGGGGAGAGAGACCCAGTACTTC. It specifies CASSVWGQGRETQYF.

The V gene is TRBV6-1, the J gene TRBJ2-2; 8 bases align to TRBD1. With 6 bases clipped from V and 6 bases from J, the junction kept 9 bases outside the gene matches. Germline V CDR1 and CDR2: MNHNS, SASEGT. There are 15 residues in the CDR3. The chain's CDR3 is CASSHLDRVAGELFF. The CDR3 bases are TGTGCCAGCAGCCACTTGGACAGGGTGGCCGGGGAGCTGTTTTTT.

The J gene is TRBJ2-7, the V gene TRBV28, with 7 bases aligning to TRBD2. Trimming cost V 3 bases and J 3 bases; bases outside gene matches: 2. In germline, CDR1 is MDHEN, CDR2 SYDVKM. The CDR3 loop spans 13 amino acids. CDR3 coding DNA: TGTGCCAGCAGTTTGGCTAGCGGCTACGAGCAGTACTTC. It encodes CASSLASGYEQYF. Full variable domain (outside the CDR3, taken from reference TRBV28 and TRBJ2-7): DVKVTQSSRYLVKRTGEKVFLECVQDMDHENMFWYRQDPGLGLRLIYFSYDVKMKEKGDIPEGYSVSREKKERFSLILESASTNQTSMYLCASSLASGYEQYFGPGTRLTVT.

The chain recombines TRBV28 with TRBJ1-5; TRBD1 matches 7 bases. The CDR3 consists of 11 residues. Germline V gene lookup returns CDR1 MDHEN and CDR2 SYDVKM. V gave up 3 bases and J gave up 12 bases; unmatched junction bases: 2. The CDR3 is CASSLGQYQHF. DNA of the CDR3: TGTGCCAGCAGTTTGGGACAGTACCAGCATTTT.

The J gene is TRBJ2-2, the V gene TRBV28; maybe TRBD2 (6 bases). Germline V gene data show CDR1 as MDHEN and CDR2 as SYDVKM. The CDR3 spans 15 residues. V lost 10 bases to trimming and J lost 0 bases, with 15 bases between them. The CDR3 DNA sequence: TGTGCCACCCACGGGGGTTTCGCGAACACCGGGGAGCTGTTTTTT. Protein sequence: CATHGGFANTGELFF.

The chain has TRBV29-1 and TRBJ2-7; 8 bases are a match to TRBD1. V gave up 3 bases and J gave up 0 bases; unmatched junction bases: 4. The length of the CDR3 is 14 residues. Germline values: CDR1 SQVTM, CDR2 ANQGSEA. The CDR3 sequence is CSVETGANSYEQYF. Here the CDR3 DNA reads TGCAGCGTTGAGACAGGGGCCAACTCCTACGAGCAGTACTTC.

The genes are TRBV28 and TRBJ2-5; 8 nucleotides agree with TRBD1. Germline V CDR1 and CDR2: MDHEN, SYDVKM. This CDR3 has 15 residues. The V segment lost 4 bases and the J segment 5 bases; nucleotides outside the gene matches: 9. The CDR3 bases are TGTGCCAGCAGTTCCCTCGGACAGGGCAGGGAGACCCAGTACTTC. It encodes CASSSLGQGRETQYF. Drawing the rest from reference TRBV28 and TRBJ2-5, the complete variable domain is DVKVTQSSRYLVKRTGEKVFLECVQDMDHENMFWYRQDPGLGLRLIYFSYDVKMKEKGDIPEGYSVSREKKERFSLILESASTNQTSMYLCASSSLGQGRETQYFGPGTRLLVL.

This chain connects TRBV4-1 to TRBJ2-7; TRBD2 agrees at 7 bases. This CDR3 has 14 residues. Looked up from germline, CDR1 is MGHRA and CDR2 is YSYEKL. V lost 0 bases to trimming and J lost 9 bases; unmatched junction nucleotides: 8. The CDR3: CASSQDTREGSQYF. The CDR3, as DNA: TGCGCCAGCAGCCAAGATACGAGGGAGGGCTCGCAGTACTTC.

The chain uses TRBV5-1 and TRBJ2-5; D unclear. The V gene's germline CDR1 is SGHRS and CDR2 YFSETQ. There are 13 residues in the CDR3. Trimming shortened V by 4 bases and J by 5 bases, and 12 bases separated the two germline ends. CDR3 sequence (DNA): TGCGCCAGCAGCCCTAGTTTATCGGAGACCCAGTACTTC. Translated: CASSPSLSETQYF.

The J gene is TRBJ2-7, the V gene TRBV14; 11 bases fit TRBD1. The CDR3 loop spans 15 amino acids. V shed 4 bases, J shed 7 bases, and the junction held 9 bases outside the gene matches. In germline, CDR1 is SGHDN, CDR2 FVKESK. The CDR3 protein is CASSPRTGGAGEQYF. CDR3 DNA: TGTGCCAGCAGCCCCCGGACAGGGGGCGCAGGGGAGCAGTACTTC.

This clone was seen just once. The V call is TRBV5-1, the J call TRBJ1-1; 9 positions match TRBD1. CDR3 length equals 14 residues. Germline-derived CDR1 and CDR2 are SGHRS and YFSETQ. J gave up 4 bases and V 4 bases, and 5 bases lay outside the gene matches. The CDR3 is CASSKTGGSTEAFF. DNA for the CDR3: TGCGCCAGCAGCAAGACAGGGGGGAGCACTGAAGCTTTCTTT.

The chain joins TRBV28 to TRBJ1-4, with no clear D. Trimming left V 5 bases short and J 7 bases short, with 20 bases between. This CDR3 is 16 amino acids long. CDR1 and CDR2 from the germline V gene are MDHEN and SYDVKM. DNA for the CDR3: TGTGCCAGCAGTGTACTGGGCGGGGTCCCTGGTGAAAAACTGTTTTTT. Protein sequence: CASSVLGGVPGEKLFF.

The rearrangement uses TRBV5-1 and TRBJ1-2; D unclear. The CDR3 has 14 amino acids. Germline V gives CDR1 SGHRS, CDR2 YFSETQ. V gave up 4 bases and J gave up 5 bases, with 15 bases separating them. The DNA of the CDR3 is TGCGCCAGCAGCCTACTAACGCCCGATTATGGCTACACCTTC. It encodes CASSLLTPDYGYTF.

The CDR3 region has the DNA TGTGCCAGCAGTTTCTGGGGGGGCAGGGGGCCGGACACCATATATTTT. Amino acid sequence: CASSFWGGRGPDTIYF. V usage is TRBV28 and J usage is TRBJ1-3; TRBD1 matches 8 bases. The CDR3 spans 16 residues. Germline trimming cut 3 bases from V and 8 bases from J; bases unmatched to any gene: 12. Germline CDR1 MDHEN, CDR2 SYDVKM.

The V call is TRBV28, the J call TRBJ2-2, with 11 bases that match TRBD1. V shed 6 bases and J 1 base; nucleotides not matched to a gene: 1. Germline V gene data show CDR1 as MDHEN and CDR2 as SYDVKM. The CDR3 has 15 amino acids. CDR3 DNA: TGTGCCAGCAGGGACAGGGGGCAGAACACCGGGGAGCTGTTTTTT. It specifies CASRDRGQNTGELFF.

This chain links TRBV6-5 with TRBJ1-2; D is possibly TRBD1 (5 bases). From germline, CDR1 is MNHEY and CDR2 SVGAGI. Between the trimmed V and J ends, which lost 2 bases and 4 bases, there was a span of 14 bases. There are 15 residues in the CDR3. The CDR3 region has the DNA TGTGCCAGCAGTTACGGGACTTCCGTAGGCTATGGCTACACCTTC. It is translated as CASSYGTSVGYGYTF.

The chain carries TRBV15 and TRBJ2-5, with TRBD2 matching over 13 bases. The CDR3 covers 15 residues. Germline V gene sequence: CDR1 LNHNV, CDR2 YYDKDF (reference sequence). Trimming removed 4 bases from V and 5 bases from J; junction bases left unmatched: 4. The CDR3 region has the DNA TGTGCCACCAGCAAGACTAGCGGGGGGTATGAGACCCAGTACTTC. The encoded protein is CATSKTSGGYETQYF.

The genes are TRBV4-1 and TRBJ1-2; 10 bases agree with TRBD1. V shed 4 bases, J shed 4 bases, and the junction held 6 bases outside the gene matches. This CDR3 is built from 15 residues. CDR1 MGHRA and CDR2 YSYEKL come from the germline V gene. CDR3 bases: TGCGCCAGCAGCCGCGCTAGGGACAGGGGCTATGGCTACACCTTC. Its protein is CASSRARDRGYGYTF.

This clone was detected once. V gene TRBV5-1 combines with J gene TRBJ2-2; a possible D gene is TRBD2 (5 bases). The CDR3 has 18 amino acids. Between the trimmed V and J ends, which lost 1 base and 2 bases, there was a span of 18 bases. Germline CDR1 is SGHRS and CDR2 is YFSETQ. The CDR3 protein is CASSLITRARENTGELFF. CDR3 nucleotides: TGCGCCAGCAGCTTGATTACCCGCGCGAGGGAAAACACCGGGGAGCTGTTTTTT.

The chain is built from TRBV20-1 and TRBJ2-7; D is uncertain. The germline V and J ends were trimmed by 4 bases and 5 bases, with 9 bases remaining between them. This CDR3 spans 11 amino acids. CDR1 DFQATT and CDR2 SNEGSKA come from the germline V gene (reference sequence). Here the CDR3 reads CSAKKRDEQYF. CDR3 nucleotide sequence: TGCAGTGCTAAGAAACGGGACGAGCAGTACTTC.

V and J are TRBV5-1 and TRBJ2-4, with D possibly TRBD1 on 6 matching bases. Germline V gene lookup returns CDR1 SGHRS and CDR2 YFSETQ. Trimming removed 4 bases at V and 0 bases at J, with 14 bases between. This CDR3 comprises 16 residues. The CDR3 loop is CASSLGQLVAKNIQYF. CDR3 nucleotides: TGCGCCAGCAGCCTCGGACAGCTCGTAGCCAAAAACATTCAGTACTTC.

The gene calls are TRBV30 and TRBJ2-1; 8 nucleotides line up with TRBD1. The V gene end was trimmed by 2 bases and the J gene end by 2 bases; junction bases not matched to a gene: 2. The CDR3 contains 14 residues. Germline V lookup: CDR1 GTSNPN, CDR2 SVGIG (reference sequence). The CDR3 nucleotides read TGTGCCTGGAGTCCACAGGGGGCCTACAATGAGCAGTTCTTC. Translating gives CAWSPQGAYNEQFF.

The chain couples TRBV27 to TRBJ1-4; D ambiguous. This CDR3 is 12 amino acids long. V was trimmed by 2 bases and J by 8 bases, leaving 6 bases between them. From germline, CDR1 is MNHEY and CDR2 SMNVEV (reference sequence). The CDR3 DNA reads TGTGCCAGCAGTTTAAGCGGGGAAAAACTGTTTTTT. The encoded protein is CASSLSGEKLFF.